This is a list of T cell receptor beta chains from one sample in a study of OX40 agonist ivuxolimab in advanced cancers. TCRdb keeps only in-frame clones here, not all; method: immunoSEQ multiplex PCR. The sample consists of around 80,000 clones, roughly 89% of them appearing once. Sequenced here: CD4+ or CD8+ T cells sorted from blood, sampled in a trial of the OX40 agonist ivuxolimab. The receptors were gathered from an adult with an advanced solid tumor such as melanoma, head and neck, liver or kidney cancer. The conserved cysteine and the conserved F or W are not part of the CDR3 here.

TRBV18 | ASSPQIQVHTEAF
TRBV30 | AWRQGAGNTIY
TRBV5-1 | ASSYSTGGSTDTQY
TRBV5-1 | ASSSNGGATDTQY
TRBV6-6 | ASSYSRGRGSFGYT
TRBV25-1 | ASSAMTGSTDTQY
TRBV25-1 | ASSPIGLETQY
TRBV5-1 | ASSLYRGNEQF
TRBV28 | ASSSTDTQY
TRBV10-1 | ASSDSRGGYGYT
TRBV6-5 | ASSSGGSGNTIY
TRBV5-1 | ASSLEGNYEQY
TRBV10-2 | ASSSSGVSYEQY
TRBV20-1 | SAATGSLH
TRBV28 | ASSLLGGGYEQY
TRBV7-9 | ASSSVGTEAF
TRBV10-3 | AISSGQGYTGELF
TRBV10-3 | AISPGLGVRETQY
TRBV2 | ASSDRRATVYGYT
TRBV5-6 | ASSLVGHNTDTQY
TRBV5-1 | ASSARTVNEQF
TRBV6-1 | ATSLRDPSPLH
TRBV30 | AWADSPRTDTQY
TRBV2 | ASSEQQNTGELF
TRBV27 | ASSTVAWLTDTQY
TRBV11-2 | ASSPGQGAGETQY
TRBV2 | ASSADGGNQPQH
TRBV7-6 | ASSQFRGSGSPLH
TRBV5-1 | ASSGGVRMNTEAF
TRBV28 | ASSLGSLAGSQETQY
TRBV19 | ASSMGHTNYGYT
TRBV19 | ASNDPGQGALGANVLT
TRBV5-6 | ASSLSGMGAKNIQY
TRBV10-1 | ASSDPGNEQF
TRBV15 | ATSRDPGGYEQY
TRBV5-1 | ASSPRTGSRNTEAF
TRBV28 | AGRGGGGYQPQH
TRBV7-9 | ASSSNRAGSHNEQF
TRBV5-8 | ASSLAYDEGGHEKLF
TRBV30 | ACGLAGASGETQY
TRBV7-9 | ASSTSSYEQY
TRBV11-2 | ASSFNRLYSYEQY